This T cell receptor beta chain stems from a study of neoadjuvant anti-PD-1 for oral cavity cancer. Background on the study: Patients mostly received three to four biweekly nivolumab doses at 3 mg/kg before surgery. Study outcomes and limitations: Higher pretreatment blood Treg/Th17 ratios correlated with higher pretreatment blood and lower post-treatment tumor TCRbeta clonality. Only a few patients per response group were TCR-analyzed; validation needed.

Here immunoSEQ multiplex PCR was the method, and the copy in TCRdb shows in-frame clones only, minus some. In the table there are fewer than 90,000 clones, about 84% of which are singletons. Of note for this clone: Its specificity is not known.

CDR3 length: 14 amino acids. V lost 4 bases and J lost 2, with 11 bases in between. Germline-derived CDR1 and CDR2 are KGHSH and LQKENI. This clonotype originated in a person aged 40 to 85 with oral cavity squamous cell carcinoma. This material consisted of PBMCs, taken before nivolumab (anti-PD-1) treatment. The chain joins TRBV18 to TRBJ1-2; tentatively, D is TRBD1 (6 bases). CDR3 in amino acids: CASSLKTGNYGYTF. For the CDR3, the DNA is TGTGCCAGCTCACTTAAAACAGGGAACTATGGCTACACCTTC.